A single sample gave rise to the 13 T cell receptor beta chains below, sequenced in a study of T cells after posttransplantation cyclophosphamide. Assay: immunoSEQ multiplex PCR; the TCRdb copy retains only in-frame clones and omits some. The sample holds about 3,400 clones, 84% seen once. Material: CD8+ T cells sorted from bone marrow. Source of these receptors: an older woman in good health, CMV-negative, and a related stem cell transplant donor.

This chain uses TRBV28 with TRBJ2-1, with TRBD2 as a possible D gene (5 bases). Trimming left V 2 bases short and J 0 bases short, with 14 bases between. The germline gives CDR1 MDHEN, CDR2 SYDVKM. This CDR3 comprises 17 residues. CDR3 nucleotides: TGTGCCAGCAGTTTAATAATTGCGGGCAGCTCCTACAATGAGCAGTTCTTC. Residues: CASSLIIAGSSYNEQFF.

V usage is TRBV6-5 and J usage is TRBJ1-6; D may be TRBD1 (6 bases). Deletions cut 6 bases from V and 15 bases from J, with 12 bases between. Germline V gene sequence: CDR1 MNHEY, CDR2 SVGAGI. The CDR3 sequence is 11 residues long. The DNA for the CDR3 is TGTGCCAGCAGGCAGGGGACGAGCCTCCACTTT. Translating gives CASRQGTSLHF.

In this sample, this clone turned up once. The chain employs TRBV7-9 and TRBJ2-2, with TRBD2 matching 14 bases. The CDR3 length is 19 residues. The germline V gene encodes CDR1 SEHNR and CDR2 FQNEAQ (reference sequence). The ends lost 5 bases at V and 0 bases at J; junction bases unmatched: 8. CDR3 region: CASSQGLAGELSNTGELFF. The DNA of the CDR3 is TGTGCCAGCAGCCAGGGACTAGCGGGGGAGCTATCGAACACCGGGGAGCTGTTTTTT. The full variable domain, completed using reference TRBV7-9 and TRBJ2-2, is DTGVSQNPRHKITKRGQNVTFRCDPISEHNRLYWYRQTLGQGPEFLTYFQNEAQLEKSRLLSDRFSAERPKGSFSTLEIQRTEQGDSAMYLCASSQGLAGELSNTGELFFGEGSRLTVL.

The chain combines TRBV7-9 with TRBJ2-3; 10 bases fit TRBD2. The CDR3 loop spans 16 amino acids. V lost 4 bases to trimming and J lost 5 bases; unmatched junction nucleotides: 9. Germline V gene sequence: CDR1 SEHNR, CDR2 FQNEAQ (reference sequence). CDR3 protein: CASSYLAGAWVDTQYF. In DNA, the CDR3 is TGTGCCAGCAGCTACCTAGCGGGGGCTTGGGTAGATACGCAGTATTTT.

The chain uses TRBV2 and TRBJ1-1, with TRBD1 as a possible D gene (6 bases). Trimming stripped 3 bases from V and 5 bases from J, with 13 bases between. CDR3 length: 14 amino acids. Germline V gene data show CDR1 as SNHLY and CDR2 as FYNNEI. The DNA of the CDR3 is TGTGCCAGCAGTGAGCAGACAGGTAGTACTGAAGCTTTCTTT. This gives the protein CASSEQTGSTEAFF.

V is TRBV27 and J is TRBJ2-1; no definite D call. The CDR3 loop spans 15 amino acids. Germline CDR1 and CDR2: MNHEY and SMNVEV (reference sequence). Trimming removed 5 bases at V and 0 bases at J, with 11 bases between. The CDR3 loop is CASSAGVSSYNEQFF. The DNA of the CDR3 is TGTGCCAGCAGTGCCGGAGTGAGCTCCTACAATGAGCAGTTCTTC.

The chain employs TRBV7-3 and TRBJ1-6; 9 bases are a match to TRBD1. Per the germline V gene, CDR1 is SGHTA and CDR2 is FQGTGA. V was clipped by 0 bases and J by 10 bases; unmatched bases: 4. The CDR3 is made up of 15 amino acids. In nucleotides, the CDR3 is TGTGCCAGCAGCTTAACGGGGACAGGGAACTCACCCCTCCACTTT. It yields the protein CASSLTGTGNSPLHF.

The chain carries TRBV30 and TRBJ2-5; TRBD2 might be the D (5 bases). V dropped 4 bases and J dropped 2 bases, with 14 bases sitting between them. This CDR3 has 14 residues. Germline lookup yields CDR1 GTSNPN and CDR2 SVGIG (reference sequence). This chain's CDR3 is CAWTLDWGQETQYF. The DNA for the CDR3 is TGTGCCTGGACCTTGGACTGGGGTCAAGAGACCCAGTACTTC.

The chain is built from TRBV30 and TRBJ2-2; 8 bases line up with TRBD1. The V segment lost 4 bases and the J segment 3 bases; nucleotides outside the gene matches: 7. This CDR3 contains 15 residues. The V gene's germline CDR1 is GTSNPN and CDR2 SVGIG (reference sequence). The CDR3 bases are TGTGCCTGGAACCAGGGGGCGCTGGACACCGGGGAGCTGTTTTTT. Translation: CAWNQGALDTGELFF. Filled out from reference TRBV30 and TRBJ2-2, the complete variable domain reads SQTIHQWPATLVQPVGSPLSLECTVEGTSNPNLYWYRQAAGRGLQLLFYSVGIGQISSEVPQNLSASRPQDRQFILSSKKLLLSDSGFYLCAWNQGALDTGELFFGEGSRLTVL.

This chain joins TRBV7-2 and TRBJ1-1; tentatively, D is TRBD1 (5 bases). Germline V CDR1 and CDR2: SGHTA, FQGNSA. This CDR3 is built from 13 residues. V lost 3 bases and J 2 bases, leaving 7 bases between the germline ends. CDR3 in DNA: TGTGCCAGCAGCTTGACAGCAAACACTGAAGCTTTCTTT. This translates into CASSLTANTEAFF.

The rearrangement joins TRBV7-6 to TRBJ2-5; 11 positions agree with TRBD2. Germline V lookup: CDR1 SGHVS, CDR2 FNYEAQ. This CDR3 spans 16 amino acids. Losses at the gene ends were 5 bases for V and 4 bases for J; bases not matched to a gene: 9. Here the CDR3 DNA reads TGTGCCAGCAGCCCAAAACTAGCGGGAGCAACAGAGACCCAGTACTTC. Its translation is CASSPKLAGATETQYF.

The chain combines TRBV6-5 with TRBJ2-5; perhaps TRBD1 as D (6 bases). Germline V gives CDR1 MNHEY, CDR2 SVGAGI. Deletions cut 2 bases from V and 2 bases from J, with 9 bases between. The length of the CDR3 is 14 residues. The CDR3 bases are TGTGCCAGCAGTTACGGCAGGGGTCAAGAGACCCAGTACTTC. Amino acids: CASSYGRGQETQYF.

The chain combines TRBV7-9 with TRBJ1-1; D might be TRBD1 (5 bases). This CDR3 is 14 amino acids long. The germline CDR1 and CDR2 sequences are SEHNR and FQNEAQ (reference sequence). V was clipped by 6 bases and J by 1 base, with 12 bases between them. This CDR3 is CASRPDSTNTEAFF. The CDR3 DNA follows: TGTGCCAGCAGACCAGACAGTACGAACACTGAAGCTTTCTTT.